Sequencing of this T cell receptor (beta chain) was carried out in a study of cytomegalovirus exposure and HLA in healthy donors. A word on this clone: Antigen unknown.

TCRdb's table, derived via immunoSEQ multiplex PCR, lists solely in-frame clones and lacks some. The repertoire holds around 200,000 clones, 65% to 85% seen once, with around 2.8% in the top ten. The CDR3 consists of 17 residues. V shed 1 base and J 3 bases; nucleotides not matched to a gene: 8. CDR1 is SGHVS, CDR2 FQNEAQ, per germline. Study-wide results and caveats: Reported results showed that the classifier diagnosed cytomegalovirus status with high specificity and sensitivity.

The rearrangement links TRBV7-8 to TRBJ1-2; 10 bases align to TRBD1. This receptor was identified in a woman aged 18-30 years in good health and CMV-seropositive. The sequencing sample was made of PBMCs. The CDR3: CASSLGLGQGFYYGYTF. The CDR3 nucleotides are TGTGCCAGCAGCTTAGGGTTGGGACAGGGGTTCTACTATGGCTACACCTTC.